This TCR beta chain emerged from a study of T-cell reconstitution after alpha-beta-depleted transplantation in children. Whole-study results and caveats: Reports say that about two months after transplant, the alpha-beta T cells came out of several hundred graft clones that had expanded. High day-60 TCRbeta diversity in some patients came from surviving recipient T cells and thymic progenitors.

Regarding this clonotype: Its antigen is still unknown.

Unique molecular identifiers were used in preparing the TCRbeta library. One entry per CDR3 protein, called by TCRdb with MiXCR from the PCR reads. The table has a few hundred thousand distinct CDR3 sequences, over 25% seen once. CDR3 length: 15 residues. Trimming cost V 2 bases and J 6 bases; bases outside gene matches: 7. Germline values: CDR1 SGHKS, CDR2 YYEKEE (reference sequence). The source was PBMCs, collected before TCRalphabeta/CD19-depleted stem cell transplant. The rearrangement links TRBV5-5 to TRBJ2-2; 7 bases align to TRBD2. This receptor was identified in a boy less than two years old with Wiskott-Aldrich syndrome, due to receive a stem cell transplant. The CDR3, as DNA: TGTGCCAGCAGCTTTTGGGGGGGAGACGCCGGGGAGCTGTTTTTT. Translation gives CASSFWGGDAGELFF.